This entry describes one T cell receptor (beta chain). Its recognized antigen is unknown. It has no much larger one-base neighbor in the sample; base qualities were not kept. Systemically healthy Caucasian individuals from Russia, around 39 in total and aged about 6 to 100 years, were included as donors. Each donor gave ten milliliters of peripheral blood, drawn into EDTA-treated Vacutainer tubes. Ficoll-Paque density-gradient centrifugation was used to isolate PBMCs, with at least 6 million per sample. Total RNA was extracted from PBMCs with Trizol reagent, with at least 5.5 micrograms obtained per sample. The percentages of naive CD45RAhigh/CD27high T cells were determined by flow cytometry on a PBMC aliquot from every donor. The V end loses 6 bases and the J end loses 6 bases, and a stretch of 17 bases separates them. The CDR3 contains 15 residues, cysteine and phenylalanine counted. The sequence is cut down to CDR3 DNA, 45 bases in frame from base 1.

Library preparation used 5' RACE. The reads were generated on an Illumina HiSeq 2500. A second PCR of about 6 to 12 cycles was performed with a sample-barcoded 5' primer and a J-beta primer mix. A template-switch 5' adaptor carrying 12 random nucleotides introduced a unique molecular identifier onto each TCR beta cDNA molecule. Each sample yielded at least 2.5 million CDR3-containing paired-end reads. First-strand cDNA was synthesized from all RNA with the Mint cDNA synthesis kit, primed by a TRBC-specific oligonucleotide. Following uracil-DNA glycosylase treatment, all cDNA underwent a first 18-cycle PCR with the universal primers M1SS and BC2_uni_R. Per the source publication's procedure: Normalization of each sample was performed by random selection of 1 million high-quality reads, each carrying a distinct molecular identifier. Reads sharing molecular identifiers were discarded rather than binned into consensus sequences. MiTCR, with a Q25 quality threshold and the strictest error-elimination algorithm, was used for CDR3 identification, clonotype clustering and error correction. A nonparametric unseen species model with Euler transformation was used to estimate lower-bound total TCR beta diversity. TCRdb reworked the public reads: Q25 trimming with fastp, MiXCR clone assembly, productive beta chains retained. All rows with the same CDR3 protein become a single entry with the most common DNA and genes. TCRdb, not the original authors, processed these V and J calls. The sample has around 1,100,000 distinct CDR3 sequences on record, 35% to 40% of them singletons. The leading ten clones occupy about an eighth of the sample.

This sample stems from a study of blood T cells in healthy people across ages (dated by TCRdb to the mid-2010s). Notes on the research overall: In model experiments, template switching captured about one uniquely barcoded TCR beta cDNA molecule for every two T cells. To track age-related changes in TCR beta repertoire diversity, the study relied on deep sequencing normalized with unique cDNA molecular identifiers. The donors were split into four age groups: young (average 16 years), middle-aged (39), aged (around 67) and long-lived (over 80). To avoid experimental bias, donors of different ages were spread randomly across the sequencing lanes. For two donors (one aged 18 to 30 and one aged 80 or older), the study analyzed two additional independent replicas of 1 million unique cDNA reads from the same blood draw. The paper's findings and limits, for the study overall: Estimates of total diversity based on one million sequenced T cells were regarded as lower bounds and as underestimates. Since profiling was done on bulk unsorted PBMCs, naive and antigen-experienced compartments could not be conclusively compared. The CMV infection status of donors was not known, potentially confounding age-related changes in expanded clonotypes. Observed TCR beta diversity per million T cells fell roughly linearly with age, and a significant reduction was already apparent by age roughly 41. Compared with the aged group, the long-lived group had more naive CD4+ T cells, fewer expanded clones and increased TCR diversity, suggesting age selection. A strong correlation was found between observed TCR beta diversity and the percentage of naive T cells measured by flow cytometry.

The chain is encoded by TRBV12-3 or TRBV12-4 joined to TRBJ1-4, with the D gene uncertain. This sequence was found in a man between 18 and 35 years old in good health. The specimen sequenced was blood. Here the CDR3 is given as CASSLLVGFYEKLFF. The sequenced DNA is TGTGCCAGCAGCCTACTGGTGGGTTTTTATGAAAAACTGTTTTTT.